Listed below are T cell receptor beta chains from one sample, sequenced in a study of cytomegalovirus exposure and HLA in healthy donors. TCRdb's table, derived via immunoSEQ multiplex PCR, lists solely in-frame clones and lacks some. The table includes approximately 82,000 clones, 85% to 95% detected once. Source material: PBMCs. The receptors were sampled from a woman younger than 30 in good health and CMV-seronegative. The CDR3 runs from the conserved cysteine through the conserved F or W. The D gene is left open where the match is weak. For some rows the clone size is stated as once, few or many, or as a class when expanded; others skip it.

V,J,D,size,DNA,CDR3
TRBV7-8,TRBJ2-5,TRBD1,NA,TGTGCCAGCAGCTTGGGACAGGGGGGGACCCAGTACTTC,CASSLGQGGTQYF
TRBV9,TRBJ2-3,TRBD2,NA,TGTGCCACCCAGCGGGACGAGTCGGATACGCAGTATTTT,CATQRDESDTQYF
TRBV10-3,TRBJ2-1,NA,few,TGTGCCATCAGTGAGTCCGGCTACAATGAGCAGTTCTTC,CAISESGYNEQFF
TRBV28,TRBJ2-1,TRBD2,NA,TGTGCCAGCAGTTCGATACTAGCGGGTAGGAATGAGCAGTTCTTC,CASSSILAGRNEQFF
TRBV9,TRBJ2-2,NA,NA,TGTGCCAGCAGCCCTATCCCAAACGGGGAGCTGTTTTTT,CASSPIPNGELFF
TRBV7-9,TRBJ2-7,NA,NA,TGTGCCAGCAGCTCAGCCGAGGGTAACTACGAGCAGTACTTC,CASSSAEGNYEQYF
TRBV28,TRBJ1-5,TRBD1,NA,TGTGCCAGCAGTCCACCGGGGACAGGCAATCAGCCCCAGCATTTT,CASSPPGTGNQPQHF
TRBV6-4,TRBJ2-2,NA,NA,TGTGCCAGCAGTGAGGCATCCACCGGGGAGCTGTTTTTT,CASSEASTGELFF
TRBV29-1,TRBJ2-5,TRBD1,NA,TGCAGCGCTGGCGGACAGGCGTTACAAGAGACCCAGTACTTC,CSAGGQALQETQYF
TRBV7-2,TRBJ2-3,NA,NA,TGTGCCAGCAGCTTGTGGGGAGCCGGCGCAGATACGCAGTATTTT,CASSLWGAGADTQYF
TRBV9,TRBJ1-3,NA,once,TGTGCCAGCAGCGGGGAGGATGAAAACACCATATATTTT,CASSGEDENTIYF
TRBV14,TRBJ2-3,NA,NA,TGTGCCAGCAGATCCAGGGGCACAGATACGCAGTATTTT,CASRSRGTDTQYF
TRBV4-1,TRBJ1-1,NA,NA,TGCGCCAGCAGCCAAGGAGTGCGGAACACTGAAGCTTTCTTT,CASSQGVRNTEAFF
TRBV6-5,TRBJ2-5,NA,once,TGTGCCAGCAGTGTCCTCGGGGGAAAACAAGAGACCCAGTACTTC,CASSVLGGKQETQYF
TRBV12-5,TRBJ1-1,NA,NA,TGTGCTAGTGAACCCCGCCGGGGGGAGGCGAAAGACACTGAAGCTTTCTTT,CASEPRRGEAKDTEAFF
TRBV5-4,TRBJ1-1,NA,NA,TGTGCCAGCAGCTTGGGCTCCTTACGCCGGGGGGACACTGAAGCTTTCTTT,CASSLGSLRRGDTEAFF
TRBV15,TRBJ2-7,TRBD1,NA,TGTGCCACCGCAAACGAGGGGGCGCGGGACGAGCAGTACTTC,CATANEGARDEQYF
TRBV30,TRBJ2-7,TRBD1,NA,TGTGCCTGGAGCAGGGGGTTGAACGAGCAGTACTTC,CAWSRGLNEQYF
TRBV7-9,TRBJ2-7,NA,NA,TGTGCCAGCAGCTTATCCGGGAACCAATACGAGCAGTACTTC,CASSLSGNQYEQYF
TRBV7-8,TRBJ1-1,NA,NA,TGTGCCAGCAGCTTGGGCCCTGGAGGGACTGAAGCTTTCTTT,CASSLGPGGTEAFF
TRBV6-1,TRBJ2-7,NA,NA,TGTGCCAGCAGTGGAGGGCGGATTGACAAGATTGGCTACGAGCAGTACTTC,CASSGGRIDKIGYEQYF
TRBV7-6,TRBJ1-3,NA,NA,TGTGCCAGCAGGGAGGACCTTGCGGGCAAGATAGATGGCACCATATATTTT,CASREDLAGKIDGTIYF
TRBV18,TRBJ1-4,TRBD1,NA,TGTGCCAGCTCTCCCGACAGGGGGGGAAATGAAAAACTGTTTTTT,CASSPDRGGNEKLFF
TRBV28,TRBJ2-2,TRBD2,NA,TGTGCCAGCAGTTTCCTCCCCGGGACTAGCGGGATAATGATGAGGACCGGGGAGCTGTTTTTT,CASSFLPGTSGIMMRTGELFF
TRBV27,TRBJ1-5,NA,once,TGTGCCAGCAGTCCTTGGGGGGAAGGTAGCAATCAGCCCCAGCATTTT,CASSPWGEGSNQPQHF
TRBV10-3,TRBJ1-1,NA,NA,TGTGCCATCAGTGCCGCGGGGGCGGACACTGAAGCTTTCTTT,CAISAAGADTEAFF
TRBV2,TRBJ2-1,NA,once,TGTGCCAGCAGTACTAGAGGAGCTGGCAATGAGCAGTTCTTC,CASSTRGAGNEQFF
TRBV7-2,TRBJ1-5,NA,few,TGTGCCAGCAGCTTCGTAATGAGGCAGCCCCAGCATTTT,CASSFVMRQPQHF